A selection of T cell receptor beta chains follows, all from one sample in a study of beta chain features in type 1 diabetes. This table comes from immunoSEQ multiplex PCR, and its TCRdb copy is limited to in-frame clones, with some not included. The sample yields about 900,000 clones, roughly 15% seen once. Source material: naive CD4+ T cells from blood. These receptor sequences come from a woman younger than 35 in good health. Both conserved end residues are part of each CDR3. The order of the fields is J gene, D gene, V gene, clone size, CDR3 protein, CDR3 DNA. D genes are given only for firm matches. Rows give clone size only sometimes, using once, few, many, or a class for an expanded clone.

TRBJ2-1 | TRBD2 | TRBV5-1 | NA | CASSLVAGRSYNEQFF | TGCGCCAGCAGCTTGGTAGCGGGAAGGTCCTACAATGAGCAGTTCTTC
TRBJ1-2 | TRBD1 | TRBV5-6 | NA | CASTIRDRSGYTF | TGTGCCAGTACAATCCGGGACAGATCTGGCTACACCTTC
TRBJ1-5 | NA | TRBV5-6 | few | CASSRRGGSNQPQHF | TGTGCCAGCAGCCGCCGTGGGGGGAGCAATCAGCCCCAGCATTTT
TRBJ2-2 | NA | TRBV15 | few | CATSAHGRDLAGELFF | TGTGCCACCAGCGCACACGGGCGGGATCTGGCCGGGGAGCTGTTTTTT
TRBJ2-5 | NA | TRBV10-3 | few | CAISESKKQETQYF | TGTGCCATCAGTGAGTCGAAGAAACAAGAGACCCAGTACTTC
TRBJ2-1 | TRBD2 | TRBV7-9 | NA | CASSLALTSGNYNEQFF | TGTGCCAGCAGCTTGGCTTTGACTAGCGGGAATTACAATGAGCAGTTCTTC
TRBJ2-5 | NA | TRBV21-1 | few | CASSKGQGIGGEETQYF | TGTGCCAGCAGCAAAGGACAGGGGATAGGGGGCGAAGAGACCCAGTACTTC
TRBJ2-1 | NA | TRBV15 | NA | CATTAQNNEQFF | TGTGCCACCACAGCACAAAACAATGAGCAGTTCTTC
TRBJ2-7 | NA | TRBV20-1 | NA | CSARDLDLQYF | TGCAGTGCTAGAGATCTCGACCTGCAGTACTTC
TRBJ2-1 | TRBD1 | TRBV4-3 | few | CASSQDISRQGYNEQFF | TGCGCCAGCAGCCAAGATATCTCGAGACAGGGATACAATGAGCAGTTCTTC
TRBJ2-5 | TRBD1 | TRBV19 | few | CASSDTGGRETQYF | TGTGCCAGTAGTGATACAGGGGGACGAGAGACCCAGTACTTC
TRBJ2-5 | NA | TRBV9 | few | CASSPSVLQETQYF | TGTGCCAGCAGCCCGTCGGTCCTACAAGAGACCCAGTACTTC
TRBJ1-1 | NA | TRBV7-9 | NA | CASSPRGTLEAFF | TGTGCCAGCAGCCCTAGAGGCACCCTCGAAGCTTTCTTT
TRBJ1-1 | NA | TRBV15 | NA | CATSRDKVEQTMNTEAFF | TGTGCCACCAGCAGAGATAAGGTAGAACAGACCATGAACACTGAAGCTTTCTTT
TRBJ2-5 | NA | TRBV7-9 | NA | CASSPRATIQETQYF | TGTGCCAGCAGCCCTAGGGCGACAATCCAAGAGACCCAGTACTTC
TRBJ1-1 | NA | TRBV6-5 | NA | CASRNTLGGNTEAFF | TGTGCCAGCAGAAACACGTTAGGGGGGAACACTGAAGCTTTCTTT
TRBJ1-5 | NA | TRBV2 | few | CASSVGAPGNQPQHF | TGTGCCAGCAGTGTTGGGGCTCCAGGCAATCAGCCCCAGCATTTT
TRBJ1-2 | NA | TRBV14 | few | CASSQLRHYGYTF | TGTGCCAGCAGTCAGCTCAGACACTATGGCTACACCTTC
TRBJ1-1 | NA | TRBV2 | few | CASRKPTGPVDTEAFF | TGTGCCAGCAGGAAACCTACGGGACCAGTGGACACTGAAGCTTTCTTT
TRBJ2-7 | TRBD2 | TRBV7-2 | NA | CASSSGLAGDSYEQYF | TGTGCCAGCAGCTCCGGACTAGCGGGAGACTCCTACGAGCAGTACTTC
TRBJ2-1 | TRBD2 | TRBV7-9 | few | CASSLELAGGNEQFF | TGTGCCAGCAGCTTAGAACTAGCGGGAGGGAATGAGCAGTTCTTC
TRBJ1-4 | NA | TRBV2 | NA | CASSDRSATNEKLFF | TGTGCCAGCAGTGACCGATCTGCAACTAATGAAAAACTGTTTTTT
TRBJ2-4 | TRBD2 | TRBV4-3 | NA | CASSQDGLAGGYSIQYF | TGCGCCAGCAGCCAAGATGGGTTAGCGGGAGGCTATAGCATTCAGTACTTC
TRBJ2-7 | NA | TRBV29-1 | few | CSVGGTEQYF | TGCAGCGTTGGAGGGACCGAGCAGTACTTC
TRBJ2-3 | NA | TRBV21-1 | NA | CASSTPPGVARFAQYF | TGTGCCAGCAGCACCCCCCCGGGAGTAGCGAGATTCGCGCAGTATTTT
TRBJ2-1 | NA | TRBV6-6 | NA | CATGRGTGEQFF | TGTGCCACCGGGCGCGGTACGGGTGAGCAGTTCTTC
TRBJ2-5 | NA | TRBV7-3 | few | CASSLTAGSETQYF | TGTGCCAGCAGCTTAACGGCAGGGAGCGAGACCCAGTACTTC
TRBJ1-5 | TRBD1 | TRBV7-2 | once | CASSPHGQGGNQPQHF | TGTGCCAGCAGCCCCCACGGACAGGGAGGAAATCAGCCCCAGCATTTT